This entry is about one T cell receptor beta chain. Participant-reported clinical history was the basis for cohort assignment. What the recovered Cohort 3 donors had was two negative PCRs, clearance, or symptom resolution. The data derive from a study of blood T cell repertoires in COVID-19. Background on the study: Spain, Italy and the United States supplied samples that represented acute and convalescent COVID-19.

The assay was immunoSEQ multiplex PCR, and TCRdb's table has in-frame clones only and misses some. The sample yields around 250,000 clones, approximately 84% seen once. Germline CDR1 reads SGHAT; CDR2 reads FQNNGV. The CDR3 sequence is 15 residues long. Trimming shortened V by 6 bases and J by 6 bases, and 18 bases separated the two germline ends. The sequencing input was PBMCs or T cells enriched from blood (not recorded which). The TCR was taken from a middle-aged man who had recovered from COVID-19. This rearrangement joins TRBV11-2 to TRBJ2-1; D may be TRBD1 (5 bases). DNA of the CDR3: TGTGCCAGCAGTCAAGATCCAGGGATTATCAATGAGCAGTTCTTC. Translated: CASSQDPGIINEQFF.